This TCR beta chain was identified during a study of T cell repertoires in cytomegalovirus infection (dated by TCRdb to 2018 to 2020). About the full investigation: The peptide stimulations were aimed at well-studied HLA-B-restricted epitopes as well as recently identified HLA-C-restricted CMV epitopes, whose presentation resists viral immunomodulation. Because public TCR beta signatures pointed to carriage of CMV infection together with the matching HLA type, the HLA type of each donor mattered for the analysis.

TCRdb lists the instrument as Illumina HiSeq 1500. The public reads were quality trimmed at Q25 with fastp and then assembled into clones with MiXCR by TCRdb, keeping productive beta chains. Each CDR3 protein gets just one entry, which takes the most common genes and DNA from the rows behind it. Present in this sample are fewer than 900,000 distinct CDR3 sequences, almost 30% of which were seen just once. The ten largest clonotypes hold about an eighth of the sample. What the work shows at the level of the full study, not this receptor alone: In the ex vivo response, HLA-C-restricted CMV-specific TCR beta clonotypes were dominant, and in two of eight donors the single most frequent clonotype came from this HLA-C-restricted group. In both this cohort and an independent cohort of some 370 donors, the cumulative frequency of public TCR beta family members distinguished carriers of CMV infection plus the relevant HLA type.

This sample's treatment or condition label indicates: in vitro stimulation with specific CMV peptide epitopes to enrich CMV-specific T cells. On this clonotype itself: It lacks a known antigen. No qualities accompany the bases; no much larger clone lies one base away.

The CDR3 contains 16 residues, cysteine and phenylalanine counted. The retained sequence is limited to the CDR3, 48 bases, with the frame set at the first base. The germline V end is reduced by 11 bases and the J end by 4 bases; junction bases left unmatched: 16. CDR1 and CDR2 were assigned from the germline V gene (reference sequence) as MNHNY and SVGAGI. This chain joins TRBV6-6 to TRBJ2-3, and TRBD1 aligns with 9 junction nucleotides. The sequencing here drew on cultured CD8+ T cells from PBMCs, taken from culture after CMV antigen stimulation. This TCR was sampled from a human donor in good health (CMV status not recorded). Some clones in this sample may be carry-over from other donors' samples. The DNA sequence is as follows: TGTGCCGCGGATCTATTCGACAGGGGGTCCGCAGATACGCAGTATTTT. This is translated as CAADLFDRGSADTQYF.